This TCR beta chain was recorded in a study of blood T cell repertoires in COVID-19. Study information: COVID-19 samples, acute and convalescent, were from the United States, Italy and Spain. In each case, the material was cDNA or gDNA derived from T cells, B-cell-depleted T cells, or PBMCs.

Original processing methods: Nucleated cell counts were estimated from reference gene primer amplification. Method: immunoSEQ multiplex PCR; TCRdb's copy keeps in-frame clones and lacks some. D and trimming were read from the DNA, whereas the V and J calls and clone size are those reported in that table. Found here are roughly 190,000 clones, 85% of them singletons; the top ten hold 6.5% to 9%. This receptor was identified in a woman aged 55-75 years with acute or convalescent COVID-19. Sequences were obtained from peripheral blood.

The CDR3: CASSEVGGGGEAFF. The CDR3 bases are TGTGCCAGCAGTGAGGTGGGAGGGGGTGGTGAAGCTTTCTTT. V gene TRBV2 combines with J gene TRBJ1-1, with TRBD1 as a possible D gene (6 bases). With 3 bases removed from V and 7 bases from J, the gap between germline ends came to 15 bases. The CDR3 runs 14 residues. Germline CDR1 SNHLY, CDR2 FYNNEI.